The sequence of this TCR beta chain was determined in a study of OX40 agonist ivuxolimab in advanced cancers. Overall study: While on treatment, patients had intravenous ivuxolimab at 0.01 to 10 mg/kg every 2 weeks.

Germline assignment: CDR1 LGHNA and CDR2 YNFKEQ. Trimming removed 0 bases at V and 2 bases at J, with 11 bases between. The CDR3 is 15 residues long. TCRdb keeps only in-frame clones here, not all; method: immunoSEQ multiplex PCR. The sample yields about 63,000 clones, roughly 76% seen once. This sequence was found in an adult with an advanced solid tumor such as melanoma, head and neck, liver or kidney cancer. The chain combines TRBV4-2 with TRBJ2-7; perhaps D is TRBD1 or TRBD2 (6 bases each). The sample was CD4+ or CD8+ T cells sorted from blood, taken in a trial of the OX40 agonist ivuxolimab. CDR3 sequence (DNA): TGTGCCAGCAGCCAAGATCCAGGGGAGGCCTACGAGCAGTACTTC. Protein sequence: CASSQDPGEAYEQYF.